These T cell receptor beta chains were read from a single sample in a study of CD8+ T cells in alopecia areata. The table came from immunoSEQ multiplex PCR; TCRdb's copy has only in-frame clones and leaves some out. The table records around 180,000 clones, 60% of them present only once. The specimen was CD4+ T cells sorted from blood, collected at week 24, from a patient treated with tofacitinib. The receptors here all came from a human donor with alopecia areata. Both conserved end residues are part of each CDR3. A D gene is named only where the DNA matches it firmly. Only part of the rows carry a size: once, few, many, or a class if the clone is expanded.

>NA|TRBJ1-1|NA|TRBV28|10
CASRAAKAFF
TGTGCCAGTCGGGCAGCCAAAGCTTTCTTT
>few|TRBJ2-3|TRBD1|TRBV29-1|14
CSVRIGQGKDTQYF
TGCAGCGTGAGGATCGGACAGGGGAAAGATACGCAGTATTTT
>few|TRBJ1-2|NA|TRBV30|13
CAWSGAVYYGYTF
TGTGCCTGGAGTGGGGCAGTTTACTATGGCTACACCTTC
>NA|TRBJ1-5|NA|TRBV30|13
CAWSDRRDQPQHF
TGTGCCTGGAGCGACCGTAGAGATCAGCCCCAGCATTTT
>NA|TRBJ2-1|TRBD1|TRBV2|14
CARLRDRGSNEQFF
TGTGCCAGACTGCGGGACAGGGGCTCCAATGAGCAGTTCTTC
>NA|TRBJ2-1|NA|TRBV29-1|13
CSVDPGLYNEQFF
TGCAGCGTTGACCCGGGACTCTACAATGAGCAGTTCTTC
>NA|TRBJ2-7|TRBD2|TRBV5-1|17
CASSLDSGGLLTYEQYF
TGCGCCAGCAGCTTGGATAGCGGGGGTTTACTTACCTACGAGCAGTACTTC
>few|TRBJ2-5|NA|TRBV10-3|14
CAISEAGVGETQYF
TGTGCCATCAGTGAGGCCGGGGTCGGCGAGACCCAGTACTTC
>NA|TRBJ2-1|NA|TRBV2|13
CASSVTDNNEQFF
TGTGCCAGCAGTGTTACAGACAACAATGAGCAGTTCTTC
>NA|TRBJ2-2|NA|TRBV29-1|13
CSVVGGNTGELFF
TGCAGCGTTGTGGGCGGAAACACCGGGGAGCTGTTTTTT
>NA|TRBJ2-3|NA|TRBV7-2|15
CASTTSLLGADTQYF
TGTGCCAGCACTACTAGCCTGCTTGGGGCAGATACGCAGTATTTT
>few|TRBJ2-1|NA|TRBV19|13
CASSISGSTLQFF
TGTGCCAGTAGTATCAGCGGGTCGACGCTCCAGTTCTTC
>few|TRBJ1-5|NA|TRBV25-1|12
CASRSGNQPQHF
TGTGCCAGCAGGTCGGGCAATCAGCCCCAGCATTTT
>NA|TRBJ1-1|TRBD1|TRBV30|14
CAWSAGTGYREAFF
TGTGCCTGGAGTGCCGGGACAGGGTATCGTGAAGCTTTCTTT
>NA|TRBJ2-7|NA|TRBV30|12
CAWREQGHEQYF
TGTGCCTGGAGAGAACAGGGACACGAGCAGTACTTC